The rows below give T cell receptor beta chains drawn from one sample of a study of CD8 T cells in ankylosing spondylitis. From the 5' RACE reads, TCRdb called clonotypes with MiXCR, one entry per CDR3 protein. The table lists 250,000 or so distinct CDR3 sequences, over 15% of them singletons, with approximately 33% in the top ten. The sequenced sample consisted of blood, either unsorted or a sorted T cell fraction (not recorded which). The origin of the receptors is a male donor with ankylosing spondylitis or in good health (not recorded which). Each CDR3 is given with its conserved first and last residue. The size field is filled for only some rows; it gives once, few, many or a size class.

j_call: TRBJ2-5
v_call: TRBV29-1
clone_size: .
cdr3_aa: CSVEDGSGETQYF

j_call: TRBJ2-5
v_call: TRBV12-3/TRBV12-4
clone_size: .
cdr3_aa: CASSHGGETQYF

j_call: TRBJ2-7
v_call: TRBV29-1
clone_size: few
cdr3_aa: CSVQGGDSYEQYF

j_call: TRBJ2-1
v_call: TRBV12-3/TRBV12-4
clone_size: few
cdr3_aa: CASSRSGRASSSYNEQFF

j_call: TRBJ1-1
v_call: TRBV11-2
clone_size: many
cdr3_aa: CASSLQSLNTEAFF

j_call: TRBJ1-2
v_call: TRBV7-2
clone_size: few
cdr3_aa: CASSSPAGAQGYTF

j_call: TRBJ2-3
v_call: TRBV25-1
clone_size: .
cdr3_aa: CASIRDGYTDTEYF

j_call: TRBJ2-3
v_call: TRBV25-1
clone_size: .
cdr3_aa: CASSELELGTDTQYF

j_call: TRBJ2-7
v_call: TRBV29-1
clone_size: few
cdr3_aa: CSVEGRTGTGAGGRYEQYF

j_call: TRBJ2-2
v_call: TRBV3-1
clone_size: .
cdr3_aa: CASSKRLAGVQGTGELFF

j_call: TRBJ2-5
v_call: TRBV10-3
clone_size: .
cdr3_aa: CATSPTGDQETQYF

j_call: TRBJ2-7
v_call: TRBV2
clone_size: .
cdr3_aa: CASSKRAEFYEQYF

j_call: TRBJ2-7
v_call: TRBV4-3
clone_size: .
cdr3_aa: CASSQVHLAGGRYEQYF

j_call: TRBJ2-2
v_call: TRBV24-1
clone_size: few
cdr3_aa: CATSDRTSGRTGELFF

j_call: TRBJ2-6
v_call: TRBV9
clone_size: many
cdr3_aa: CASSIQISGANVLTF